The 2 T cell receptor beta chains in this list originate from one sample, sequenced in a study of blood T cell repertoires in COVID-19. TCRdb keeps only in-frame clones here, not all; method: immunoSEQ multiplex PCR. The sample holds 440,000 or so clones, over 75% seen once. The sequenced sample was peripheral blood. The receptor source for this set is a woman in her thirties or forties with COVID-19, enrolled during active disease.

The chain carries TRBV2 and TRBJ2-3, with 12 positions matching TRBD2. Germline lookup yields CDR1 SNHLY and CDR2 FYNNEI. After removal of 6 bases from V and 1 base from J, the junction contained 5 bases not matched to a gene. The CDR3 is 16 amino acids. CDR3 sequence reads: CASRLLAGGGTDTQYF. For the CDR3, the DNA is TGTGCCAGCAGACTCCTAGCGGGGGGGGGCACAGATACGCAGTATTTT.

The gene calls are TRBV19 and TRBJ2-2; 8 bases map to TRBD2. The germline V gene has CDR1 LNHDA and CDR2 SQIVND (reference sequence). This CDR3 region has 15 residues. With 6 bases clipped from V and 4 bases from J, the junction kept 7 bases outside the gene matches. This CDR3 reads CASSGGGYSTGELFF. The CDR3 coding sequence is TGTGCCAGTAGCGGGGGGGGTTACTCCACCGGGGAGCTGTTTTTT.